The clone carrying this T cell receptor (beta chain) has only a few counts. Antigen: not known. This entry belongs to a study of blood T cells in healthy people across ages. Per individual sample, total RNA of at least 6 micrograms was extracted. Study-wide points: Because sorting was not performed, PBMCs prevented conclusive naive versus antigen-experienced comparison. Comparison with aged donors showed that long-lived donors had more naive CD4+ cells and higher diversity.

It was with a sample-barcoded 5' primer and a J-beta primer mix that a second PCR of about 7 to 12 cycles was run. Via MiXCR, TCRdb re-called the 5' RACE reads, giving one row per CDR3 protein. The profile shows 600,000 to 900,000 distinct CDR3 sequences, roughly 24% of them singletons. The CDR3 is 15 amino acids. The germline CDR1 and CDR2 sequences are SGHAT and FQNNGV. J lost 8 bases, V lost 2 bases, and 6 bases had no gene match. These same data were also listed under a study on T cells of mothers and their children. From that report: For unrelated pairs as for related ones, thymic selection shapes TCR recombination output similarly.

Material for sequencing was blood. The chain combines TRBV11-2 with TRBJ1-4, with 9 bases identical to TRBD1. The clonotype comes from a boy between 10 and 17 years old in good health. The CDR3 loop reads CASSLFGTGPEKLFF. DNA of the CDR3: TGTGCCAGCAGCTTATTCGGGACAGGGCCGGAAAAACTGTTTTTT.